These 28 T cell receptor beta chains were all obtained from the same sample, sequenced in a study of shared clonotypes between healthy human individuals. Profiling relied on immunoSEQ multiplex PCR, and the TCRdb table lists in-frame clones only, not all of them. The sample holds approximately 2.5 million clones, around nine tenths seen once. The specimen sequenced was naive CD4+ T cells sorted from blood. Sample subset: CD45RA+ positively selected. These TCRs come from a man younger than 35 in good health.

This clone was observed a handful of times. The J gene is TRBJ2-7, the V gene TRBV7-9, with 10 nucleotides matching TRBD2. V lost 7 bases to trimming and J lost 6 bases; unmatched junction nucleotides: 6. The germline CDR1 and CDR2 sequences are SEHNR and FQNEAQ (reference sequence). The CDR3 loop spans 13 amino acids. CDR3 sequence: CASIPSGGSEQYF. The DNA of the CDR3 is TGTGCCAGCATTCCTAGCGGGGGTTCCGAGCAGTACTTC.

V is TRBV6-1 and J is TRBJ1-5; no clear D gene. Germline CDR1 MNHNS, CDR2 SASEGT. The CDR3 consists of 15 residues. V lost 2 bases and J lost 0, with 8 bases in between. The CDR3 DNA is TGTGCCAGCAGTGAAAGGGAAGTTAGCAATCAGCCCCAGCATTTT. This sequence encodes CASSEREVSNQPQHF.

This chain links TRBV5-1 with TRBJ2-5, with D perhaps TRBD1 or TRBD2 (6 bases each). There are 16 residues in the CDR3. Germline-derived CDR1 and CDR2 are SGHRS and YFSETQ. Trimming took off 4 bases at V and 6 bases at J, with 22 bases between the two ends. The CDR3 is CASSPGGGLDLKTQYF. For the CDR3, the DNA is TGCGCCAGCAGCCCCGGTGGGGGGCTTGATCTTAAGACCCAGTACTTC. The full variable domain, rest sourced from reference TRBV5-1 and TRBJ2-5, is KAGVTQTPRYLIKTRGQQVTLSCSPISGHRSVSWYQQTPGQGLQFLFEYFSETQRNKGNFPGRFSGRQFSNSRSEMNVSTLELGDSALYLCASSPGGGLDLKTQYFGPGTRLLVL.

The V and J genes are TRBV5-1 and TRBJ2-7; D is undetermined. Germline assignment: CDR1 SGHRS and CDR2 YFSETQ. V was shortened by 0 bases and J by 0 bases, with 10 bases between the two germline ends. CDR3 length: 15 residues. The CDR3 loop reads CASSLVGVSSYEQYF. In DNA, the CDR3 is TGCGCCAGCAGCTTGGTCGGTGTCAGCTCCTACGAGCAGTACTTC.

This clone has only a few counts. Distinct nucleotide sequences in the sample also encode this CDR3. The CDR3, as DNA: TGTGCCAGCAGTTACTCCACAGGCACTGAAGCTTTCTTT. It translates to CASSYSTGTEAFF. The gene calls are TRBV6-6 and TRBJ1-1, with D maybe TRBD1 (5 bases). With 0 bases removed from V and 4 bases from J, the gap between germline ends came to 6 bases. The germline V gene has CDR1 MNHNY and CDR2 SVGAGI (reference sequence). CDR3 size: 13 residues.

This rearrangement joins TRBV5-6 to TRBJ2-7, with 8 nucleotides matching TRBD1. After removal of 2 bases from V and 3 bases from J, the junction contained 7 bases not matched to a gene. CDR3 length: 15 residues. Germline V lookup: CDR1 SGHDT, CDR2 YYEEEE. The CDR3 is CASSLQGEARYEQYF. For the CDR3, the DNA is TGTGCCAGCAGCTTACAGGGGGAGGCCCGCTACGAGCAGTACTTC.

In this sample, this clone turned up once. A read error may produce the germline difference seen at one junction end. This chain links TRBV7-9 with TRBJ1-1; tentatively, D is TRBD1 (6 bases). Germline V gives CDR1 SEHNR, CDR2 FQNEAQ (reference sequence). The CDR3 is made up of 13 amino acids. The CDR3 protein is CASSLQGNAEAFF. The DNA for the CDR3 is TGTGCCAGCAGCTTACAGGGGAACGCTGAAGCTTTCTTT. Full variable domain (rest looked up from reference TRBV7-9 and TRBJ1-1): DTGVSQNPRHKITKRGQNVTFRCDPISEHNRLYWYRQTLGQGPEFLTYFQNEAQLEKSRLLSDRFSAERPKGSFSTLEIQRTEQGDSAMYLCASSLQGNAEAFFGQGTRLTVV.

The J gene is TRBJ2-5, the V gene TRBV6-5; 11 bases are a match to TRBD2. This CDR3 is 16 amino acids long. The junction had 0 bases not matched to a gene; V was cut back by 0 bases and J by 0 bases. Germline V CDR1 and CDR2: MNHEY, SVGAGI. In DNA form, the CDR3 reads TGTGCCAGCAGTTACTCGGGACTAGCGGACCAAGAGACCCAGTACTTC. Amino acids: CASSYSGLADQETQYF.

The chain carries TRBV28 and TRBJ2-1, with TRBD2 identical over 9 bases. CDR1 is MDHEN and CDR2 is SYDVKM in the germline V gene. This CDR3 has 15 amino acids. V lost 2 bases to trimming and J lost 7 bases; unmatched junction nucleotides: 6. The CDR3 is CASSLLPSGGNEQFF. The CDR3 bases are TGTGCCAGCAGTTTACTGCCGAGCGGGGGGAATGAGCAGTTCTTC.

This clone appeared a few times. The chain couples TRBV5-1 to TRBJ1-1; the D gene is possibly TRBD1 (5 bases). The CDR3 length is 15 residues. V dropped 0 bases and J dropped 4 bases, with 13 bases sitting between them. Germline-derived CDR1 and CDR2 are SGHRS and YFSETQ. In DNA, the CDR3 is TGCGCCAGCAGCTTGGATTCCACAGGCGGCACTGAAGCTTTCTTT. Translating it yields CASSLDSTGGTEAFF.

The count of this clone is one. The chain has TRBV6-1 and TRBJ1-5; weak D call: TRBD1 (6 bases). Germline assignment: CDR1 MNHNS and CDR2 SASEGT. The CDR3 spans 15 residues. The V end lost 3 bases, the J end lost 6 bases, and 15 bases lay between the germline ends. As DNA, the CDR3 is TGTGCCAGCAGTGACAGTTGGGGGCTCGGTCAGCCCCAGCATTTT. As protein: CASSDSWGLGQPQHF.

This chain's CDR3 is CASSNRDSQETQYF. CDR3 bases: TGCGCCAGCAGCAACCGGGACAGCCAAGAGACCCAGTACTTC. The chain employs TRBV5-1 and TRBJ2-5, with 7 bases identical to TRBD1. The V segment lost 4 bases and the J segment 1 base; nucleotides outside the gene matches: 4. The length of the CDR3 is 14 residues. CDR1 and CDR2 (germline): SGHRS, YFSETQ.

This chain uses TRBV11-2 with TRBJ2-7; no clear D. The ends were cut back, 0 bases at V and 6 bases at J, with 15 bases in the middle. The CDR3 has 15 amino acids. Germline CDR1 and CDR2: SGHAT and FQNNGV. CDR3 DNA: TGTGCCAGCAGCTTAGAATCGATCGTCGGAAGCGAGCAGTACTTC. Its protein is CASSLESIVGSEQYF.

The chain has TRBV5-1 and TRBJ1-1; D is possibly TRBD1 (6 bases). The CDR3 sequence is 14 residues long. Germline V gene data show CDR1 as SGHRS and CDR2 as YFSETQ. The V end lost 4 bases, the J end lost 2 bases, and 12 bases lay between the germline ends. CDR3 loop: CASSPRGANTEAFF. CDR3 DNA sequence: TGCGCCAGCAGCCCGCGGGGGGCCAACACTGAAGCTTTCTTT.

The genes are TRBV5-6 and TRBJ1-6; D call uncertain. CDR1 and CDR2 (germline): SGHDT, YYEEEE. The CDR3 spans 14 residues. Trimming shortened V by 0 bases and J by 6 bases, and 7 bases separated the two germline ends. The chain's CDR3 is CASSLVAGNSPLHF. The CDR3 nucleotides are TGTGCCAGCAGCTTGGTAGCCGGTAATTCACCCCTCCACTTT.

This rearrangement joins TRBV29-1 to TRBJ2-5; D is undetermined. Near its end, the DNA agrees better with TRBJ2-7, so the J call may be wrong. The CDR3 is 11 residues long. Germline V gives CDR1 SQVTM, CDR2 ANQGSEA. CDR3 protein: CSVVNSYEQYF. Written as DNA, the CDR3 is TGCAGCGTCGTTAACTCCTACGAGCAGTACTTC.

The chain uses TRBV10-1 and TRBJ2-5; D may correspond to TRBD1 or TRBD2 (7 bases each). In germline, CDR1 is WNHNN, CDR2 SYGVQD (reference sequence). The CDR3 is 14 residues long. V dropped 5 bases and J dropped 0 bases, with 10 bases sitting between them. CDR3 in DNA: TGCGCCAGCAGTAGCGGGACAGACCAAGAGACCCAGTACTTC. It specifies CASSSGTDQETQYF.

The chain links TRBV20-1 to TRBJ1-1; tentative D call: TRBD1 (5 bases). CDR1 and CDR2 from the germline V gene are DFQATT and SNEGSKA (reference sequence). Trimming removed 3 bases at V and 10 bases at J, with 12 bases between. The CDR3 sequence is 11 residues long. CDR3: CSARDYGGAFF. The CDR3 DNA is TGCAGTGCTAGGGACTATGGGGGAGCTTTCTTT.

To note about this clone: Other DNA sequences from this sample encode an identical CDR3 as well. This chain uses TRBV5-1 with TRBJ1-1; 8 bases are shared with TRBD1. The germline V gene encodes CDR1 SGHRS and CDR2 YFSETQ. The CDR3 is 14 residues long. The trim removed 3 bases at V and 1 base at J, leaving 2 bases unmatched. The DNA for the CDR3 is TGCGCCAGCAGCTCCGGACAGGGGAACACTGAAGCTTTCTTT. Translation: CASSSGQGNTEAFF.

The chain recombines TRBV19 with TRBJ1-2, with no clear D. CDR3 length: 10 amino acids. The germline V gene encodes CDR1 LNHDA and CDR2 SQIVND (reference sequence). Trimming pared 5 bases from V and 6 bases from J, leaving 4 bases between. The CDR3 DNA reads as TGTGCCAGTAGTGAAGATGGCTACACCTTC. This codes for CASSEDGYTF.

The CDR3 is CAWSVQGVFYQPQHF. DNA for the CDR3: TGTGCCTGGAGTGTACAAGGGGTTTTTTATCAGCCCCAGCATTTT. This chain uses TRBV30 with TRBJ1-5, with D tentatively TRBD1 (5 bases). The CDR3 sequence is 15 residues long. Germline V gene data show CDR1 as GTSNPN and CDR2 as SVGIG (reference sequence). Trimming left V 0 bases short and J 5 bases short, with 14 bases between. The full variable domain, rest sourced from reference TRBV30 and TRBJ1-5, is SQTIHQWPATLVQPVGSPLSLECTVEGTSNPNLYWYRQAAGRGLQLLFYSVGIGQISSEVPQNLSASRPQDRQFILSSKKLLLSDSGFYLCAWSVQGVFYQPQHFGDGTRLSIL.

This chain joins TRBV7-6 and TRBJ2-1; TRBD2 is a possible D gene (5 bases). The germline gives CDR1 SGHVS, CDR2 FNYEAQ. Between the trimmed V and J ends, which lost 2 bases and 8 bases, there was a span of 7 bases. There are 12 residues in the CDR3. The CDR3: CASSLLAHEQFF. The CDR3 DNA is TGTGCCAGCAGCTTACTAGCCCATGAGCAGTTCTTC.

The chain combines TRBV5-1 with TRBJ1-2, with 8 bases lining up with TRBD1. The CDR3 spans 17 residues. V lost 4 bases, J lost 2 bases, and 13 bases stayed unmatched. Germline lookup yields CDR1 SGHRS and CDR2 YFSETQ. CDR3 region: CASSPRSGGSKNYGYTF. The DNA for the CDR3 is TGCGCCAGCAGCCCCCGGTCAGGGGGCAGCAAGAACTATGGCTACACCTTC.

To note about this clone: This sample also contains other DNA sequences that code for the same CDR3. The chain joins TRBV5-1 to TRBJ1-5, with no clear D. This CDR3 has 14 residues. V lost 4 bases and J 2 bases, leaving 10 bases between the germline ends. CDR1 and CDR2 (germline): SGHRS, YFSETQ. The CDR3 sequence: CASSVGTGNQPQHF. CDR3 sequence (DNA): TGCGCCAGCAGCGTCGGCACAGGCAATCAGCCCCAGCATTTT.

The V call is TRBV5-1, the J call TRBJ1-1; TRBD1 aligns across 10 bases. Germline CDR1 reads SGHRS; CDR2 reads YFSETQ. V lost 4 bases to trimming and J lost 4 bases; unmatched junction nucleotides: 10. This CDR3 contains 16 residues. The CDR3 is CASSPGQGGRSTEAFF. DNA for the CDR3: TGCGCCAGCAGCCCTGGACAGGGGGGTAGAAGCACTGAAGCTTTCTTT.

This rearrangement joins TRBV11-2 to TRBJ1-5, with D hard to call. This CDR3 is 16 amino acids long. Trimming left V 0 bases short and J 3 bases short, with 12 bases between. CDR1 and CDR2 (germline): SGHAT, FQNNGV. In nucleotides, the CDR3 is TGTGCCAGCAGCTTAGACGGGCCAGGAATCAATCAGCCCCAGCATTTT. It encodes CASSLDGPGINQPQHF.

The chain combines TRBV5-5 with TRBJ2-7; 7 bases align to TRBD1. V gave up 5 bases and J gave up 5 bases; unmatched junction bases: 7. Germline V gives CDR1 SGHKS, CDR2 YYEKEE (reference sequence). The CDR3 has 13 amino acids. The CDR3 region is CASRRTGLDEQYF. In DNA, the CDR3 is TGTGCCAGCAGACGGACAGGTCTCGACGAGCAGTACTTC.

This chain uses TRBV5-1 with TRBJ1-6, with D maybe TRBD1 (5 bases). Germline CDR1 reads SGHRS; CDR2 reads YFSETQ. The CDR3 runs 15 residues. Trimming pared 4 bases from V and 10 bases from J, leaving 18 bases between. The DNA of the CDR3 is TGCGCCAGCAGCCCGGACTGGGGGAGAAAATCACCCCTCCACTTT. Amino acid sequence: CASSPDWGRKSPLHF.